A single T cell receptor beta chain is shown here with its context. The data derive from a study of blood T cell repertoires in COVID-19. Study details: The study drew acute and convalescent COVID-19 samples from the United States, Italy and Spain. Sources were T cells, B-cell-depleted T cells, or PBMCs; the material itself was cDNA or gDNA.

As originally analysed: It was from reference gene primer amplification that nucleated cell counts were estimated. Method: immunoSEQ multiplex PCR; TCRdb's copy keeps in-frame clones and lacks some. For V, J and clone size, that table is used; D and trimming come from the DNA. The table includes roughly 120,000 clones, around four fifths detected once. The CDR3 has 16 amino acids. The junction had 4 bases not matched to a gene; V was cut back by 5 bases and J by 4 bases. Germline CDR1 SGHTA, CDR2 FQGTGA. The genes are TRBV7-3 and TRBJ2-1; TRBD2 aligns across 14 bases. The origin of this receptor is a woman aged 60-75 years with acute or convalescent COVID-19. Specimen: peripheral blood. The CDR3 region is CASSQTSGRDYNEQFF. CDR3 in DNA: TGTGCCAGCAGCCAGACTAGCGGGAGGGATTACAATGAGCAGTTCTTC.